A single sample gave rise to the 3 T cell receptor beta chains below, sequenced in a study of post-analysis software for immune sequencing data. These receptors have no known antigen. TCR beta cDNA libraries had unique molecular identifiers. TCRdb redid the calling of the PCR reads with MiXCR, one entry per CDR3 protein. The sample lists 450,000 to 650,000 distinct CDR3 sequences, roughly 46% occurring once. Study results and caveats: TRBV5-6, TRBV5-1 and TRBV20-1 were among roughly five TRBV segments more frequent in patients than controls.

Sequencing was performed on blood. Receptors were obtained from a girl aged 5-17 years with multiple sclerosis.

The sample holds many counts of this clonotype. The V and J genes are TRBV5-1 and TRBJ2-1; D call uncertain. With 4 bases removed from V and 9 bases from J, the gap between germline ends came to 14 bases. CDR3 length equals 13 residues. CDR1 and CDR2 from the germline V gene are SGHRS and YFSETQ. CDR3 DNA sequence: TGCGCCAGCAGCCCCCGGGCAGACGGTGAGCAGTTCTTC. This translates into CASSPRADGEQFF. Supplemented by reference TRBV5-1 and TRBJ2-1, the full variable domain reads KAGVTQTPRYLIKTRGQQVTLSCSPISGHRSVSWYQQTPGQGLQFLFEYFSETQRNKGNFPGRFSGRQFSNSRSEMNVSTLELGDSALYLCASSPRADGEQFFGPGTRLTVL.

The rearrangement uses TRBV5-5 and TRBJ2-6; 7 positions match TRBD1. CDR3 length: 17 amino acids. Germline CDR1 reads SGHKS; CDR2 reads YYEKEE (reference sequence). V trimming: 4 bases; J trimming: 0 bases; junction bases outside the gene matches: 7. DNA for the CDR3: TGTGCCAGCAGCCGACAGGGTTCCTCCTCTGGGGCCAACGTCCTGACTTTC. This codes for CASSRQGSSSGANVLTF. The full variable domain, completed using reference TRBV5-5 and TRBJ2-6, is DAGVTQSPTHLIKTRGQQVTLRCSPISGHKSVSWYQQVLGQGPQFIFQYYEKEERGRGNFPDRFSARQFPNYSSELNVNALLLGDSALYLCASSRQGSSSGANVLTFGAGSRLTVL.

This clonotype was counted a few times. CDR3 protein: CASSSPPGDPYEQYF. In DNA form, the CDR3 reads TGTGCCAGCAGCTCCCCCCCAGGGGACCCCTACGAGCAGTACTTC. J is TRBJ2-7 and V is TRBV7-9; TRBD1 is a possible D gene (6 bases). This CDR3 comprises 15 residues. CDR1 is SEHNR, CDR2 FQNEAQ, per germline (reference sequence). V gave up 4 bases and J gave up 2 bases, with 15 bases separating them.